What follows are 27 T cell receptor beta chains derived from one specimen sequenced in a study of T-cell memory formation after mild COVID-19. TCRdb re-called the 5' RACE reads with MiXCR, one entry per CDR3 protein. The sample has 450,000 to 650,000 distinct CDR3 sequences; approximately 20% are singletons. The sample taken for sequencing was PBMCs or a T cell subset sorted from them (not recorded which). The origin of the receptors is an adult woman who had mild COVID-19 (a few samples of this study predate the infection). Cell type and time point are not known.

The chain couples TRBV4-2 to TRBJ2-1, with D tentatively TRBD2 (5 bases). The germline V and J ends were trimmed by 7 bases and 6 bases, with 7 bases remaining between them. Germline CDR1 LGHNA, CDR2 YNFKEQ. The CDR3 runs to 11 residues. CDR3 nucleotides: TGTGCCAGCACGGCGGGCAATGAGCAGTTCTTC. This encodes CASTAGNEQFF.

This clonotype came up many times. The chain uses TRBV7-8 and TRBJ2-1, with D possibly being TRBD2 (5 bases). CDR1 SGHVS and CDR2 FQNEAQ come from the germline V gene. Trimming took 4 bases from V and 9 from J, leaving 10 bases between them. This CDR3 region has 12 residues. The CDR3 sequence is CASSSLDFEQFF. The CDR3, as DNA: TGTGCCAGCAGCTCACTAGATTTTGAGCAGTTCTTC.

Of note for this clonotype: Compared with germline, one end of the junction differs, possibly owing to a read error. V and J are TRBV25-1 and TRBJ2-7; 12 positions agree with TRBD1. The CDR3 is 18 amino acids. Germline assignment: CDR1 MGHDK and CDR2 SYGVNS. CDR3 DNA: TGTGCCAGCAGAGAATCCGGGACAGGGGGCAATTCGGCCTACGAGCAGTACTTC. Translated: CASRESGTGGNSAYEQYF.

The J gene is TRBJ2-7, the V gene TRBV20-1, with 13 bases fitting TRBD2. The ends lost 2 bases at V and 2 bases at J; junction bases unmatched: 9. The CDR3 is 17 amino acids. From germline, CDR1 is DFQATT and CDR2 SNEGSKA (reference sequence). CDR3 bases: TGCAGTGCTAGAAAGACTAGCGGGAGGTTCAGTCCCTACGAGCAGTACTTC. This sequence encodes CSARKTSGRFSPYEQYF.

The V call is TRBV27, the J call TRBJ2-7, with 7 bases lining up with TRBD1. The V gene's germline CDR1 is MNHEY and CDR2 SMNVEV (reference sequence). J gave up 2 bases and V 3 bases, and 10 bases lay outside the gene matches. The CDR3 is 16 amino acids. CDR3 sequence: CASSFLSRDSAYEQYF. The CDR3 DNA sequence: TGTGCCAGCAGTTTCCTCTCCCGGGACAGCGCCTACGAGCAGTACTTC.

This clonotype was seen more than once but under ten times. The J gene is TRBJ1-1, the V gene TRBV7-8, with D hard to call. Trimming removed 5 bases from V and 3 bases from J, with 7 bases in between. Germline CDR1 is SGHVS and CDR2 is FQNEAQ. This CDR3 region has 12 residues. The CDR3 sequence: CASSLHYTEAFF. In nucleotides, the CDR3 is TGTGCCAGCAGCCTTCATTACACTGAAGCTTTCTTT. The full variable domain, in which reference TRBV7-8 and TRBJ1-1 provide the parts outside the CDR3, is GAGVSQSPRYKVAKRGQDVALRCDPISGHVSLFWYQQALGQGPEFLTYFQNEAQLDKSGLPSDRFFAERPEGSVSTLKIQRTQQEDSAVYLCASSLHYTEAFFGQGTRLTVV.

This clonotype was counted ten times or more. V and J are TRBV4-1 and TRBJ2-7; D gene ambiguous. The V gene's germline CDR1 is MGHRA and CDR2 YSYEKL. The CDR3 totals 12 residues. Between the trimmed V and J ends, which lost 1 base and 4 bases, there was a span of 5 bases. CDR3 sequence reads: CASSQAGYEQYF. Written as DNA, the CDR3 is TGCGCCAGCAGCCAAGCTGGGTACGAGCAGTACTTC.

This clonotype was counted only a few times. Its ends do not fully match the called genes, so a read error is possible. The rearrangement uses TRBV9 and TRBJ2-3; 10 nucleotides line up with TRBD1. The CDR3 spans 14 residues. Germline CDR1 is SGDLS and CDR2 is YYNGEE. CDR3 region: CSSNTGTGEYTQYF. The CDR3 DNA follows: TGTTCCAGCAACACCGGGACAGGGGAATATACGCAGTATTTT.

V usage is TRBV11-1 and J usage is TRBJ2-1, with 13 bases lining up with TRBD2. The J segment lost 4 bases and the V segment lost 5 bases, leaving 5 bases of the junction unmatched. Germline V gene data show CDR1 as SGHAT and CDR2 as FQDESV (reference sequence). This CDR3 has 16 amino acids. In nucleotides, the CDR3 is TGTGCCAGCAGCCCACCGGGACTAGCGGGATACAATGAGCAGTTCTTC. Residues: CASSPPGLAGYNEQFF.

This clonotype was seen a few times. V is TRBV9 and J is TRBJ2-3; tentatively, D is TRBD2 (6 bases). V was shortened by 2 bases and J by 4 bases, with 14 bases between the two germline ends. The CDR3 has 15 amino acids. Germline-derived CDR1 and CDR2 are SGDLS and YYNGEE. CDR3 sequence: CASSVRRAYADTQYF. CDR3 nucleotide sequence: TGTGCCAGCAGCGTCCGGAGGGCCTACGCAGATACGCAGTATTTT.

In nucleotides, the CDR3 is TGTGCCTGGGCCGCGGGGGTGCGCTACGAGCAGTACTTC. Its protein is CAWAAGVRYEQYF. V is TRBV30 and J is TRBJ2-7; 7 bases map to TRBD2. After removal of 5 bases from V and 3 bases from J, the junction contained 7 bases not matched to a gene. Germline CDR1 GTSNPN, CDR2 SVGIG (reference sequence). The CDR3 spans 13 residues.

The chain uses TRBV4-3 and TRBJ2-7; weak D call: TRBD1 (6 bases). Between the trimmed V and J ends, which lost 4 bases and 5 bases, there was a span of 15 bases. Germline CDR1 LGHNA, CDR2 YSLEER. The CDR3 covers 14 residues. The chain's CDR3 is CASSRGTGLHEQYF. For the CDR3, the DNA is TGCGCCAGCAGCCGCGGAACAGGGTTGCACGAGCAGTACTTC.

CDR3 DNA: TGCAGTGCTGCCCCGCTTTACATCGGCTACACCTTC. Translating it yields CSAAPLYIGYTF. V is TRBV20-1 and J is TRBJ1-2; D not certain. This CDR3 region has 12 residues. V was clipped by 5 bases and J by 8 bases, with 15 bases between them. Germline CDR1 reads DFQATT; CDR2 reads SNEGSKA (reference sequence).

This clonotype came up a few times. The chain uses TRBV7-8 and TRBJ2-1, with no clear D. CDR1 is SGHVS and CDR2 is FQNEAQ in the germline V gene. Between the trimmed V and J ends, which lost 2 bases and 8 bases, there was a span of 19 bases. CDR3 size: 16 residues. This chain's CDR3 is CASSLTTSSNWDEQFF. For the CDR3, the DNA is TGTGCCAGCAGCTTAACGACGAGTAGCAATTGGGATGAGCAGTTCTTC. The complete variable domain, with remaining parts taken from reference TRBV7-8 and TRBJ2-1, reads GAGVSQSPRYKVAKRGQDVALRCDPISGHVSLFWYQQALGQGPEFLTYFQNEAQLDKSGLPSDRFFAERPEGSVSTLKIQRTQQEDSAVYLCASSLTTSSNWDEQFFGPGTRLTVL.

This rearrangement joins TRBV13 to TRBJ2-7, with a weak D call TRBD1 (6 bases). The CDR3 extends over 16 amino acids. Deletions cut 4 bases from V and 0 bases from J, with 16 bases between. The germline V gene has CDR1 PRHDT and CDR2 FYEKMQ (reference sequence). CDR3 sequence reads: CASSSSLQGYSYEQYF. The CDR3 bases are TGTGCCAGCAGCTCGAGTCTACAGGGATACTCCTACGAGCAGTACTTC.

The chain recombines TRBV7-9 with TRBJ1-1; D remains unclear. This CDR3 has 13 amino acids. The V gene's germline CDR1 is SEHNR and CDR2 FQNEAQ (reference sequence). V lost 5 bases, J lost 8 bases, and 15 bases lay in between. The CDR3 is CASSPSGLKEAFF. In DNA, the CDR3 is TGTGCCAGCAGCCCCTCAGGCCTGAAGGAAGCTTTCTTT.

This clonotype was recorded a few times. V usage is TRBV5-4 and J usage is TRBJ2-7; D may be TRBD1 or TRBD2 (5 bases each). The CDR3 runs to 14 residues. V lost 4 bases and J lost 5, with 16 bases in between. The V gene's germline CDR1 is SGHNT and CDR2 YYREEE (reference sequence). The DNA of the CDR3 is TGTGCCAGCAGCCTGACGTTACGGGACGACGAGCAGTACTTC. Translated, it gives CASSLTLRDDEQYF.

This clonotype came up a few times. V and J are TRBV27 and TRBJ1-1; a possible D gene is TRBD1 (5 bases). V lost 8 bases and J 11 bases, leaving 18 bases between the germline ends. CDR3 length equals 12 residues. Germline V lookup: CDR1 MNHEY, CDR2 SMNVEV (reference sequence). The CDR3 sequence is CASGPMGRGAFF. DNA of the CDR3: TGTGCCAGCGGACCGATGGGACGGGGGGCTTTCTTT.

The chain couples TRBV20-1 to TRBJ2-7; 9 bases fit TRBD2. With V trimmed by 5 bases and J by 0 bases, 5 bases remained unmatched. CDR3 length: 14 amino acids. Germline V gene data show CDR1 as DFQATT and CDR2 as SNEGSKA (reference sequence). This CDR3 reads CSADSGSTSYEQYF. CDR3 nucleotide sequence: TGCAGTGCTGATAGCGGGAGTACCTCCTACGAGCAGTACTTC.

This clonotype showed up just a few times. The gene calls are TRBV9 and TRBJ2-2, with 12 positions matching TRBD2. The J segment lost 7 bases and the V segment lost 3 bases, leaving 10 bases of the junction unmatched. The CDR3 totals 17 residues. Germline V gene sequence: CDR1 SGDLS, CDR2 YYNGEE. The CDR3 DNA reads TGTGCCAGCAGCGGACGACTAGCGGGAGAATATATCGGGGAGCTGTTTTTT. It encodes CASSGRLAGEYIGELFF.

The V call is TRBV4-2, the J call TRBJ2-2, with 8 bases that match TRBD2. V dropped 0 bases and J dropped 6; count of bases not matched to a gene: 6. Germline V CDR1 and CDR2: LGHNA, YNFKEQ. The CDR3 runs to 16 residues. CDR3 sequence (DNA): TGTGCCAGCAGCCAAGATCTTTCGGGGGGGGCCGGGGAGCTGTTTTTT. Protein: CASSQDLSGGAGELFF.

This clonotype was counted only a few times. The V gene is TRBV4-1, the J gene TRBJ1-4; no definite D call. Trimming shortened V by 1 base and J by 8 bases, and 8 bases separated the two germline ends. The V gene's germline CDR1 is MGHRA and CDR2 YSYEKL. The CDR3 is 13 residues long. The CDR3 DNA is TGCGCCAGCAGCCAAGCGAGGTCCGAAAAACTGTTTTTT. This translates into CASSQARSEKLFF.

This clonotype was recorded a few times. The rearrangement joins TRBV5-5 to TRBJ1-2, with D possibly matching TRBD1 (6 bases). V was pared by 2 bases and J by 7 bases, with 12 bases between. CDR3 size: 13 residues. Per germline, CDR1 SGHKS and CDR2 YYEKEE (reference sequence). The CDR3 is CASSLQGIPGYTF. The CDR3, as DNA: TGTGCCAGCAGCTTACAGGGCATTCCTGGCTACACCTTC.

V is TRBV18 and J is TRBJ2-7; 11 bases align to TRBD2. The CDR3 covers 14 residues. V was clipped by 2 bases and J by 5 bases; unmatched bases: 2. The germline CDR1 and CDR2 sequences are KGHSH and LQKENI. CDR3 nucleotides: TGTGCCAGCTCACCAACTAGCGGGAGCCACGAGCAGTACTTC. The encoded protein is CASSPTSGSHEQYF.

This sequence joins TRBV30 and TRBJ1-1; D ambiguous. Germline assignment: CDR1 GTSNPN and CDR2 SVGIG (reference sequence). V lost 2 bases and J 11 bases, leaving 15 bases between the germline ends. CDR3 size: 12 residues. This CDR3 reads CAWSPGPMGAFF. CDR3 coding DNA: TGTGCCTGGAGTCCGGGCCCGATGGGGGCTTTCTTT.

This clonotype was detected ten times or more. V is TRBV10-2 and J is TRBJ2-7; D gene ambiguous. The CDR3 contains 13 residues. Germline values: CDR1 WSHSY, CDR2 SAAADI. Trimming shortened V by 0 bases and J by 4 bases, and 7 bases separated the two germline ends. The CDR3 spells CASSESPRYEQYF. The CDR3 DNA reads as TGCGCCAGCAGTGAGTCGCCGCGGTACGAGCAGTACTTC.

This clonotype was counted only a few times. The CDR3 nucleotides are TGTGCCAGCAGACCGGCACCACAAGAGACCCAGTACTTC. Protein product: CASRPAPQETQYF. This sequence joins TRBV6-5 and TRBJ2-5; no clear D. The CDR3 runs 13 residues. V was shortened by 6 bases and J by 2 bases, with 10 bases between the two germline ends. Germline V gene sequence: CDR1 MNHEY, CDR2 SVGAGI.